This T cell receptor (beta chain) stems from a study of T cells in localized non-small cell lung cancer. General study results and limits: Heterogeneity is still possible, as just one tumor region was sequenced. The highest T cell clonality was in uninvolved adjacent lung, above tumor. Adjacent lung had a median roughly 50 of the 100 largest tumor clones. Blood T cell density predicted longer survival; adjacent-lung clonality, shorter.

Worth noting for this clone: The antigen is unknown.

The V and J ends lost 1 base and 3 bases respectively, with 6 bases between them. The CDR3 extends over 13 amino acids. CDR1 and CDR2 from the germline V gene are MDHEN and SYDVKM. TCRdb's table, derived via immunoSEQ multiplex PCR, lists solely in-frame clones and lacks some. The sample consists of about 72,000 clones, almost 85% of them appearing once. The chain is built from TRBV28 and TRBJ1-2; D uncertain. Source: peripheral blood, taken before any cancer treatment. This sequence originates from a female donor older than 55 with stage I lung adenocarcinoma. CDR3 DNA: TGTGCCAGCAGTTTATCCCGGGACTATGGCTACACCTTC. This codes for CASSLSRDYGYTF.